The 6 T cell receptor beta chains reported below all come from one sample, sequenced in a study of cytomegalovirus exposure and HLA in healthy donors. The PCR had 60 Vbeta and 13 Jbeta primers. TCRdb keeps only in-frame clones here, not all; method: immunoSEQ multiplex PCR. The sample includes just over 200,000 clones. Sequencing input: PBMCs. All receptors come from a girl aged 2 to 9 in good health and CMV-seropositive.

About this clone: At one boundary the junction diverges from the germline segment, which might be a read error. Written as DNA, the CDR3 is TGTGCCAGCAGCTATGCGGGCTCCAACAATGAGCAGTTCTTC. Translating it yields CASSYAGSNNEQFF. The chain joins TRBV11-2 to TRBJ2-1; TRBD2 is a possible D gene (5 bases). There are 14 residues in the CDR3. Germline V lookup: CDR1 SGHAT, CDR2 FQNNGV.

A note on this clone: One end of the junction fails to match germline, which may point to a read error. This rearrangement joins TRBV5-1 to TRBJ2-2; perhaps TRBD1 as D (6 bases). The CDR3 extends over 14 amino acids. From germline, CDR1 is SGHRS and CDR2 YFSETQ. The chain's CDR3 is CASSPGQNPGELFF. The CDR3 DNA reads as TGCGCCAGCAGCCCCGGACAGAACCCCGGGGAGCTGTTTTTT.

The chain links TRBV4-1 to TRBJ1-2; D not certain. V lost 0 bases and J lost 0, with 8 bases in between. Germline V gives CDR1 MGHRA, CDR2 YSYEKL. This CDR3 spans 15 amino acids. The CDR3 DNA is TGCGCCAGCAGCCAAGAATTCGCAGCTAACTATGGCTACACCTTC. It translates to CASSQEFAANYGYTF.

The CDR3 DNA reads TGTGCCAGCAGTCCGGGGACAGGGGGCGTCTACGAGCAGTACTTC. Translating it yields CASSPGTGGVYEQYF. The chain uses TRBV27 and TRBJ2-7; 12 positions agree with TRBD1. CDR3 size: 15 residues. CDR1 is MNHEY and CDR2 is SMNVEV in the germline V gene (reference sequence). With V trimmed by 5 bases and J by 3 bases, 5 bases remained unmatched.

The chain joins TRBV15 to TRBJ2-5; D may be TRBD1 (5 bases). Trimming stripped 4 bases from V and 3 bases from J, with 15 bases between. Germline CDR1 reads LNHNV; CDR2 reads YYDKDF (reference sequence). The CDR3 runs to 15 residues. The CDR3 sequence: CATSNHTDSKETQYF. The CDR3 DNA is TGTGCCACCAGCAATCACACCGACAGTAAAGAGACCCAGTACTTC. The variable domain in full, with the rest retrieved from reference TRBV15 and TRBJ2-5, is DAMVIQNPRYQVTQFGKPVTLSCSQTLNHNVMYWYQQKSSQAPKLLFHYYDKDFNNEADTPDNFQSRRPNTSFCFLDIRSPGLGDTAMYLCATSNHTDSKETQYFGPGTRLLVL.

V gene TRBV5-1 combines with J gene TRBJ2-7, with 8 nucleotides matching TRBD2. Germline V gene data show CDR1 as SGHRS and CDR2 as YFSETQ. The CDR3 is made up of 15 amino acids. V lost 4 bases and J lost 2; bases outside the gene matches: 8. The CDR3 bases are TGCGCCAGCAGCCTCGGACTAGCCAAAGCCTACGAGCAGTACTTC. Its translation is CASSLGLAKAYEQYF.